This T cell receptor (beta chain) was recovered during a study of blood T cells in healthy people across ages. This clonotype occurred a few times. Its matching antigen is unknown. A second PCR of 7 to 11 cycles used a sample-barcoded 5' primer and a J-beta primer mix. There were at least 2.5 million CDR3-containing paired-end reads obtained from each sample. TCRdb re-called the 5' RACE reads through MiXCR, storing one row per CDR3 protein. Here the sample spans about 570,000 distinct CDR3 sequences, about 26% being singletons. After removal of 2 bases from V and 0 bases from J, the junction contained 3 bases not matched to a gene. There are 15 residues in the CDR3. Germline V lookup: CDR1 MNHNY, CDR2 SVGAGI (reference sequence). Study observations and caveats: Fewer expanded clones and more diversity marked long-lived versus aged donors.

These same data were also listed under a study on T cells of mothers and their children. That publication notes: Similar thymic selection effects on TCR recombination output appear in pairs, both related and unrelated. The overlap seen between related mothers and children slightly exceeded that of unrelated pairs, though not significantly.

The clonotype was recovered from a boy aged 2 to 10 in good health. Sequencing was carried out using blood. The V and J genes are TRBV6-6 and TRBJ1-1; 7 positions agree with TRBD1. CDR3: CASSYLTGLNTEAFF. DNA of the CDR3: TGTGCCAGCAGTTACCTGACAGGGTTGAACACTGAAGCTTTCTTT.